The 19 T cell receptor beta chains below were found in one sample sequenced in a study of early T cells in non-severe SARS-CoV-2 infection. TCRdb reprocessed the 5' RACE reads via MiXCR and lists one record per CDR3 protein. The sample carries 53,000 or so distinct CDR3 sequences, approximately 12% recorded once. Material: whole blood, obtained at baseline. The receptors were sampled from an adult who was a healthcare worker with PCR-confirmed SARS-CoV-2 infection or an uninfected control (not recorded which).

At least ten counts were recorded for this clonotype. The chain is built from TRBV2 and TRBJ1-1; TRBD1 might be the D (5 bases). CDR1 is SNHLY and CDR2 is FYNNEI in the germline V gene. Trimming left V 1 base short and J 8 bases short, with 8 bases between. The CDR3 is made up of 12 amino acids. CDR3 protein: CASSEGGDEAFF. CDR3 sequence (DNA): TGTGCCAGCAGTGAAGGGGGCGACGAAGCTTTCTTT.

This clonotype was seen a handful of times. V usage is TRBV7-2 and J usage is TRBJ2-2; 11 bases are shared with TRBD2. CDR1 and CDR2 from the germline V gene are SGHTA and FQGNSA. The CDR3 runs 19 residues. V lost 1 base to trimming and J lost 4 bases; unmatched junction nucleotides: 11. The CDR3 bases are TGTGCCAGCAGCTTAGTAGCTAGCGGGAGGTGGACGGGCACCGGGGAGCTGTTTTTT. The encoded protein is CASSLVASGRWTGTGELFF.

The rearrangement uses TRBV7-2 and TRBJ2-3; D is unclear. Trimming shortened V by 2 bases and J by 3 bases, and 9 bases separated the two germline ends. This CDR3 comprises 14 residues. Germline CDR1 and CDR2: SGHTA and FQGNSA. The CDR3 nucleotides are TGTGCCAGCAGCTTACCCGATACTACAGATACGCAGTATTTT. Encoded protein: CASSLPDTTDTQYF.

Here the CDR3 reads CASSLGLAGGHEQFF. The CDR3 nucleotides read TGTGCCAGCAGCTTAGGGCTAGCGGGAGGACATGAGCAGTTCTTC. The chain employs TRBV7-3 and TRBJ2-1; 11 bases fit TRBD2. CDR1 is SGHTA and CDR2 is FQGTGA in the germline V gene. This CDR3 is built from 15 residues. The J segment lost 8 bases and the V segment lost 2 bases, leaving 5 bases of the junction unmatched.

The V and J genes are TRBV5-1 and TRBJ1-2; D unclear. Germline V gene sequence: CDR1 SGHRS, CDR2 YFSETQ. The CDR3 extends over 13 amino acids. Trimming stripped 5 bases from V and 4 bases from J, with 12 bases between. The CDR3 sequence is CASSLGASYGYTF. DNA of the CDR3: TGCGCCAGCAGTCTCGGCGCTAGCTATGGCTACACCTTC.

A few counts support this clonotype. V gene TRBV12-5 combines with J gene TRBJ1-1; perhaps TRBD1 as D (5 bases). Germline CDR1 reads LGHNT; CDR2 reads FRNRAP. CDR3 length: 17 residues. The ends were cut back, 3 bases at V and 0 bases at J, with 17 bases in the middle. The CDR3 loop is CASGLGILGEMNTEAFF. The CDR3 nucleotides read TGTGCTAGTGGTTTAGGTATTTTGGGGGAGATGAACACTGAAGCTTTCTTT.

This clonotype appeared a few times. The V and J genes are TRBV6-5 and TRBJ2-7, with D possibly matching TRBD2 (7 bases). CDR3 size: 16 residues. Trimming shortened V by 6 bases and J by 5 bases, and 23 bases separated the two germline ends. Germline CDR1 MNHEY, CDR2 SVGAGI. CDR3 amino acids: CASSRIAGAGINEQYF. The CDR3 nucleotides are TGTGCCAGCAGCCGAATCGCGGGGGCGGGGATAAACGAGCAGTACTTC.

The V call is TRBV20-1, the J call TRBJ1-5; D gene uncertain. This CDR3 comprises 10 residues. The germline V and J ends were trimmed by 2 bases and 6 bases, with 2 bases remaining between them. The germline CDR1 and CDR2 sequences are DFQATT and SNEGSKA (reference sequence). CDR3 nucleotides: TGCAGTGCTAGAACTCAGCCCCAGCATTTT. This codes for CSARTQPQHF.

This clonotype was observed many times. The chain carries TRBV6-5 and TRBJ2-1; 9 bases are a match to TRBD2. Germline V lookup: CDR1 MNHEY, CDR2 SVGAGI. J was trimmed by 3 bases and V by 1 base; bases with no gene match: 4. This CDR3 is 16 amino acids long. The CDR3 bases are TGTGCCAGCAGTTACTTGCTAGCGGGAAACTACAATGAGCAGTTCTTC. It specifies CASSYLLAGNYNEQFF.

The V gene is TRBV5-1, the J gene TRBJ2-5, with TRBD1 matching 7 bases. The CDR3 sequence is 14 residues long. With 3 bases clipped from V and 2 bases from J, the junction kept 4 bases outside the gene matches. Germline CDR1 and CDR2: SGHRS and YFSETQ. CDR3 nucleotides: TGCGCCAGCAGCTATGGGGACAGTCAAGAGACCCAGTACTTC. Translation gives CASSYGDSQETQYF.

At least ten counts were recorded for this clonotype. The CDR3 nucleotides read TGCGCCAGCAGGGACTATAGCACAGATACGCAGTATTTT. This gives the protein CASRDYSTDTQYF. The chain joins TRBV10-2 to TRBJ2-3; D is perhaps TRBD2 (6 bases). From germline, CDR1 is WSHSY and CDR2 SAAADI. Trimming cost V 6 bases and J 0 bases, with 7 bases left between them. The CDR3 sequence is 13 residues long.

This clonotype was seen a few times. The CDR3 region is CASSPRGLGAFF. CDR3 nucleotide sequence: TGTGCCAGCAGCCCCCGGGGCCTCGGAGCTTTCTTT. The gene calls are TRBV7-2 and TRBJ1-1; possibly TRBD1 for D (5 bases). Trimming took 5 bases from V and 10 from J, leaving 14 bases between them. CDR1 is SGHTA, CDR2 FQGNSA, per germline. The CDR3 runs to 12 residues.

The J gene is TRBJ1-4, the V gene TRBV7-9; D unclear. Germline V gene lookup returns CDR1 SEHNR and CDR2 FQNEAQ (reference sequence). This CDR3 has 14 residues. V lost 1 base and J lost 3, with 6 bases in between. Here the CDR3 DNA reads TGTGCCAGCAGCTTAGGGTACGCTAATGAAAAACTGTTTTTT. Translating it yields CASSLGYANEKLFF.

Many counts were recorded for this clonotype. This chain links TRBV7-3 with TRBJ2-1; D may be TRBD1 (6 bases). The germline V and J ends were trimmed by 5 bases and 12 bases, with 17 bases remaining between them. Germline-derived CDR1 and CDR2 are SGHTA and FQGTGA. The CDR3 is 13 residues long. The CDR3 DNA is TGTGCCAGCAGCATAAACAGGGATAAGGGGCAGTTCTTC. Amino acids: CASSINRDKGQFF.

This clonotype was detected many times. CDR3: CASSLLRGRSSYEQYF. CDR3 nucleotide sequence: TGTGCCAGCAGCTTGCTGAGGGGGCGGAGCTCCTACGAGCAGTACTTC. The V gene is TRBV11-2, the J gene TRBJ2-7; 7 positions agree with TRBD1. Germline V gene lookup returns CDR1 SGHAT and CDR2 FQNNGV. The CDR3 has 16 amino acids. Unmatched junction bases numbered 8, after V lost 3 bases and J lost 0 bases.

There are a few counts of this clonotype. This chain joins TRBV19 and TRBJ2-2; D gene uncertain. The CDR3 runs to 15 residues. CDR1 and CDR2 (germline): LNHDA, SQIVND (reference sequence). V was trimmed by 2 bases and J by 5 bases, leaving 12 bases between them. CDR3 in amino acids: CASSIMTLGTGELFF. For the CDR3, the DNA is TGTGCCAGTAGTATAATGACACTGGGAACCGGGGAGCTGTTTTTT.

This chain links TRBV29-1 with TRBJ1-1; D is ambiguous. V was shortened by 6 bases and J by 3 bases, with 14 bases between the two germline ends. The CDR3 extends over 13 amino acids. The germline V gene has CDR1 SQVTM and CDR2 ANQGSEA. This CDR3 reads CSVIRELDTEAFF. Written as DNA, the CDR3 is TGCAGCGTGATTCGGGAATTGGACACTGAAGCTTTCTTT.

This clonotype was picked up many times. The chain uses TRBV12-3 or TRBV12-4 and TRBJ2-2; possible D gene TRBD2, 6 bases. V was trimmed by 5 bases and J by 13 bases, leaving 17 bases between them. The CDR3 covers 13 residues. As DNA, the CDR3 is TGTGCCAGCAGTCCCCCGCTCGGGAGTGTGCTGTTTTTT. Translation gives CASSPPLGSVLFF.

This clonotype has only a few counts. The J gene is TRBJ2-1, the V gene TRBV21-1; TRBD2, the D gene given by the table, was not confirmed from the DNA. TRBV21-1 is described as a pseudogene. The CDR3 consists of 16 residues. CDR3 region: CASSKFRGLGGNEQFF. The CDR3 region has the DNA TGTGCCAGCAGCAAATTTCGAGGACTAGGAGGCAATGAGCAGTTCTTC.